The 12 T cell receptor beta chains reported below all come from one sample, sequenced in a study of shared clonotypes between healthy human individuals. Terminally differentiated effector memory CD45RA+ cells were excluded from the naive CD8 cells, which were CD45RO-negative and positively selected for CCR7. This table comes from immunoSEQ multiplex PCR, and its TCRdb copy is limited to in-frame clones, with some not included. The table has some 2.1 million clones, approximately 94% seen once. Sequencing was done on a sample of naive CD8+ T cells sorted from blood. All receptors derive from a man aged 18 to 29 in good health.

This clone showed up just once. The rearrangement uses TRBV12-5 and TRBJ2-7; TRBD2 aligns across 8 bases. The V segment lost 5 bases and the J segment 3 bases; nucleotides outside the gene matches: 3. CDR3 length: 13 residues. CDR1 and CDR2 from the germline V gene are LGHNT and FRNRAP. The CDR3 region is CASGAGGYYEQYF. CDR3 DNA: TGTGCTAGTGGTGCGGGAGGATACTACGAGCAGTACTTC.

The V gene is TRBV9, the J gene TRBJ1-1; D is possibly TRBD1 (5 bases). In germline, CDR1 is SGDLS, CDR2 YYNGEE. Trimming shortened V by 4 bases and J by 0 bases, and 25 bases separated the two germline ends. The CDR3 is 19 amino acids. DNA of the CDR3: TGTGCCAGCAGCCCTCTCCGGGGACCGACTTTAGTCATGAACACTGAAGCTTTCTTT. Its protein is CASSPLRGPTLVMNTEAFF.

The chain joins TRBV10-2 to TRBJ2-1; D is tentatively TRBD1 or TRBD2 (5 bases each). The length of the CDR3 is 14 residues. V was cut by 2 bases and J by 5 bases, with 10 bases left in between. Germline V lookup: CDR1 WSHSY, CDR2 SAAADI. The CDR3 is CASSEPMGHNEQFF. The DNA of the CDR3 is TGCGCCAGCAGTGAGCCGATGGGACACAATGAGCAGTTCTTC.

Here the CDR3 DNA reads TGTGCCAGCACTAGCAGCTACGAGCAGTACTTC. It translates to CASTSSYEQYF. V is TRBV6-5 and J is TRBJ2-7; TRBD2 might be the D (5 bases). Trimming left V 7 bases short and J 3 bases short, with 7 bases between. Germline V gene data show CDR1 as MNHEY and CDR2 as SVGAGI. The CDR3 contains 11 residues.

This clone was seen only a few times. This rearrangement joins TRBV27 to TRBJ2-1; a weak D match, TRBD2 (6 bases). The V gene's germline CDR1 is MNHEY and CDR2 SMNVEV (reference sequence). Trimming removed 5 bases at V and 6 bases at J, with 20 bases between. CDR3 length: 16 amino acids. The CDR3 protein is CASSPTGTFGANEQFF. The DNA for the CDR3 is TGTGCCAGCAGTCCGACCGGGACTTTTGGGGCCAATGAGCAGTTCTTC.

The chain employs TRBV27 and TRBJ1-2, with TRBD1 matching 7 bases. This CDR3 is 14 amino acids long. In germline, CDR1 is MNHEY, CDR2 SMNVEV (reference sequence). The ends lost 4 bases at V and 3 bases at J; junction bases unmatched: 5. The CDR3 reads CASSSQGGDYGYTF. As DNA, the CDR3 is TGTGCCAGCAGTTCCCAGGGGGGGGACTATGGCTACACCTTC.

This chain uses TRBV27 with TRBJ2-1; 9 bases match TRBD2. Germline assignment: CDR1 MNHEY and CDR2 SMNVEV (reference sequence). The CDR3 has 14 amino acids. V was pared by 4 bases and J by 3 bases, with 1 base of the junction left unmatched. CDR3: CASSYSGSYNEQFF. CDR3 nucleotide sequence: TGTGCCAGCAGTTATAGCGGGAGCTACAATGAGCAGTTCTTC.

CDR3 in DNA: TGTGCCAGCAGTTTTACAGGTGGCGAGGGATGGGGTGTGGCTTTCTTT. It is translated as CASSFTGGEGWGVAFF. The gene calls are TRBV13 and TRBJ1-1, with D possibly matching TRBD1 (5 bases). Trimming shortened V by 6 bases and J by 11 bases, and 28 bases separated the two germline ends. Germline V gene lookup returns CDR1 PRHDT and CDR2 FYEKMQ (reference sequence). The CDR3 has 16 residues.

The chain carries TRBV5-4 and TRBJ1-2, with 7 nucleotides matching TRBD1. Losses at the gene ends were 4 bases for V and 4 bases for J; bases not matched to a gene: 7. CDR1 is SGHNT, CDR2 YYREEE, per germline (reference sequence). CDR3 length equals 14 residues. This chain's CDR3 is CASSPGDSIYGYTF. The DNA for the CDR3 is TGTGCCAGCAGCCCGGGGGACAGCATCTATGGCTACACCTTC.

The CDR3 sequence: CASSQIGAFYEQYF. CDR3 DNA sequence: TGTGCCAGCAGCCAAATAGGGGCCTTCTACGAGCAGTACTTC. The V and J genes are TRBV11-2 and TRBJ2-7; perhaps TRBD1 as D (5 bases). CDR3 length: 14 residues. Trimming shortened V by 5 bases and J by 3 bases, and 14 bases separated the two germline ends. The germline V gene encodes CDR1 SGHAT and CDR2 FQNNGV.

The chain employs TRBV7-9 and TRBJ2-5, with a tentative D call TRBD1 (5 bases). This CDR3 has 13 residues. V was pared by 5 bases and J by 5 bases, with 12 bases between. Germline-derived CDR1 and CDR2 are SEHNR and FQNEAQ (reference sequence). The DNA for the CDR3 is TGTGCCAGCAGCCCCATAGGGGCTGAGACCCAGTACTTC. Amino acids: CASSPIGAETQYF.

V is TRBV2 and J is TRBJ2-5, with D tentatively TRBD2 (5 bases). Trimming shortened V by 2 bases and J by 5 bases, and 18 bases separated the two germline ends. The CDR3 runs to 16 residues. Germline V gives CDR1 SNHLY, CDR2 FYNNEI. CDR3 region: CASSESSTIRGETQYF. DNA for the CDR3: TGTGCCAGCAGTGAAAGCTCCACTATACGAGGGGAGACCCAGTACTTC.